This TCR beta chain was sequenced in a study of identifying expanded T cells in peripheral blood. Measured with immunoSEQ multiplex PCR; TCRdb has only the in-frame clones, and not every one. The top ten hold around 2.7% of the sample, which has tens of thousands of clones, around 91% seen once. The CDR3 runs to 14 residues. With 0 bases removed from V and 6 bases from J, the gap between germline ends came to 11 bases. Germline V gene lookup returns CDR1 PRHDT and CDR2 FYEKMQ (reference sequence). The V and J genes are TRBV13 and TRBJ1-2; no clear D. The source material was blood. This receptor was obtained from a person aged 18-69 years in good health. The CDR3 DNA is TGTGCCAGCAGCTTAGGCGGAGGGTGGGATGGCTACACCTTC. Encoded protein: CASSLGGGWDGYTF.